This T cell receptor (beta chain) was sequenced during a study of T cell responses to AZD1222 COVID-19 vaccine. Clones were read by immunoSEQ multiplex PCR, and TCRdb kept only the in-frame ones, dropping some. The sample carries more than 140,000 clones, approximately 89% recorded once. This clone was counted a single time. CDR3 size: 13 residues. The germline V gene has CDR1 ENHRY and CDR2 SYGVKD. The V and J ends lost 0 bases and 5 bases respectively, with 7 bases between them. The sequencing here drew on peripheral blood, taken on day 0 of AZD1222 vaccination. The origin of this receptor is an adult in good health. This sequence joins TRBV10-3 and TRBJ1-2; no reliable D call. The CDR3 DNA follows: TGTGCCATCAGTGAGTCGATAAAATATGGCTACACCTTC. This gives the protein CAISESIKYGYTF.